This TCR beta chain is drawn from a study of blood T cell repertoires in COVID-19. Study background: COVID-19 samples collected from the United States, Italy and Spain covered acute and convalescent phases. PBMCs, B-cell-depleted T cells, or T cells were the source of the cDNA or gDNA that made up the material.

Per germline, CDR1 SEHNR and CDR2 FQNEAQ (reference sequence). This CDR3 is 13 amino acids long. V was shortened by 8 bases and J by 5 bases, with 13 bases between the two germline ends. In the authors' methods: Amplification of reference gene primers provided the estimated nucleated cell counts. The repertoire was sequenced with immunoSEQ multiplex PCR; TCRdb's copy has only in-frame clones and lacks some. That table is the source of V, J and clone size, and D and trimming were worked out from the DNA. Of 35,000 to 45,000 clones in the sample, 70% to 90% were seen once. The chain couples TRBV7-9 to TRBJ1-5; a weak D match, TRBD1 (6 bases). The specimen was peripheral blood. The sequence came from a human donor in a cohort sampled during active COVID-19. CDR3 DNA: TGTGCCAGCGGGGGCAGGGGAGATCAGCCCCAGCATTTT. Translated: CASGGRGDQPQHF.